The 24 T cell receptor beta chains in this list originate from one sample, sequenced in a study of regulatory T cells in long-lasting Graves disease. Time point indicated: newly diagnosed GD, antithyroid drugs for less than 3 months. PBMCs provided the RNA from which the TCR library was made. Researchers made TCR beta libraries by using iRepertoire HTBI primers and running Arm-PCR on CDR3 regions. TCRdb re-derived calls from the multiplex PCR reads in MiXCR, one entry per CDR3 protein. The sample lists around 450,000 distinct CDR3 sequences; 15% to 20% were seen once. These data are also associated with another study on T cells in Graves' hyperthyroidism and ophthalmopathy.

The sequenced sample was peripheral blood mononuclear cells (PBMCs), obtained at new diagnosis, from a patient treated with antithyroid drugs. The receptors derive from a man in his forties with Graves disease.

To note about this clonotype: Being one base from a much bigger clone, this may be a read error. The chain carries TRBV28 and TRBJ1-1, with no clear D. The germline V gene has CDR1 MDHEN and CDR2 SYDVKM. This CDR3 region has 13 residues. CDR3 sequence (DNA): TGTGCCAGCAATCGCAACCTGAACACTGAAGCTCTCTTT. Its protein product is CASNRNLNTEALF.

This clonotype was seen many times. The chain employs TRBV5-1 and TRBJ2-1; D is ambiguous. CDR1 is SGHRS, CDR2 YFSETQ, per germline. CDR3 length equals 11 residues. Deletions cut 4 bases from V and 9 bases from J, with 8 bases between. As DNA, the CDR3 is TGCGCCAGCAGCGGGTCGGGTGAGCAGTTCTTC. Translated, it gives CASSGSGEQFF.

This clonotype was found many times. The CDR3 nucleotides read TGCGCCAGCAGCGCACGGGGGTCCGCAGATACGCAGTATTTT. Encoded protein: CASSARGSADTQYF. The chain joins TRBV5-1 to TRBJ2-3, with a tentative D call TRBD2 (6 bases). With 4 bases removed from V and 4 bases from J, the gap between germline ends came to 13 bases. Germline values: CDR1 SGHRS, CDR2 YFSETQ. This CDR3 has 14 residues.

This clonotype was counted a few times. This chain joins TRBV6-2 or TRBV6-3 and TRBJ2-1; D unclear. The DNA end is a closer match to TRBJ2-5, so the J assignment may be wrong. The CDR3 extends over 12 amino acids. The germline V gene has CDR1 MNHEY and CDR2 SVGEGT. CDR3 coding DNA: TGTGCCAGCAGGGATCTTCCGGAGACCCAGTACTTC. Its translation: CASRDLPETQYF.

The CDR3 nucleotides are TGCAGTGCTGCCCAACCCGACGAGCAGTACTTC. The encoded protein is CSAAQPDEQYF. The J gene is TRBJ2-7, the V gene TRBV20-1; D remains unclear. The CDR3 covers 11 residues. Trimming took off 5 bases at V and 5 bases at J, with 10 bases between the two ends. The germline V gene encodes CDR1 DFQATT and CDR2 SNEGSKA (reference sequence).

This clonotype was counted many times. V is TRBV28 and J is TRBJ2-5, with TRBD2 identical over 10 bases. V shed 5 bases and J 5 bases; nucleotides not matched to a gene: 11. Per germline, CDR1 MDHEN and CDR2 SYDVKM. The CDR3 consists of 16 residues. Here the CDR3 reads CASSPGLATGGETQYF. DNA for the CDR3: TGTGCCAGCAGTCCGGGACTAGCGACCGGGGGTGAGACCCAGTACTTC.

V gene TRBV19 combines with J gene TRBJ1-5; D might be TRBD1 (5 bases). The CDR3 length is 16 residues. Germline CDR1 is LNHDA and CDR2 is SQIVND (reference sequence). V was shortened by 4 bases and J by 3 bases, with 16 bases between the two germline ends. Here the CDR3 reads CASSKGMGSNNQPQHF. The CDR3 DNA follows: TGTGCCAGTAGTAAGGGGATGGGGAGTAACAATCAGCCCCAGCATTTT.

The table lists this clonotype with many counts. The rearrangement uses TRBV11-3 and TRBJ2-3, with 8 bases fitting TRBD1. The CDR3 runs 16 residues. In germline, CDR1 is SGHNT, CDR2 YENEEA. V shed 5 bases and J 1 base; nucleotides not matched to a gene: 8. This chain's CDR3 is CASSLWTGSGTDTQYF. CDR3 coding DNA: TGTGCCAGCAGCCTCTGGACAGGGAGTGGCACAGATACGCAGTATTTT.

This clonotype was detected ten times or more. The chain couples TRBV11-2 to TRBJ2-3; TRBD1 or TRBD2 may be the D gene (6 bases each). The V end lost 5 bases, the J end lost 5 bases, and 29 bases lay between the germline ends. CDR1 and CDR2 (germline): SGHAT, FQNNGV. The CDR3 is 19 amino acids. The CDR3 DNA is TGTGCCAGCAGCCCTCTGCTGGGGGCGGGACCCCCCGAGGGAGATACGCAGTATTTT. Amino acids: CASSPLLGAGPPEGDTQYF.

In its sample, this clonotype was seen many times. V usage is TRBV20-1 and J usage is TRBJ2-3; D perhaps matches TRBD2 (5 bases). The CDR3 consists of 15 residues. V dropped 0 bases and J dropped 0 bases, with 10 bases sitting between them. CDR1 DFQATT and CDR2 SNEGSKA come from the germline V gene (reference sequence). The CDR3 bases are TGCAGTGCTAGAGATCTGGGAGAAAGCACAGATACGCAGTATTTT. Its translation is CSARDLGESTDTQYF.

CDR3 sequence (DNA): TGTGCCAGTAGTATTGTGGGACAGGGGGCGACGGAGCAGTACTTC. Its protein product is CASSIVGQGATEQYF. This sequence joins TRBV19 and TRBJ2-7, with 12 bases matching TRBD1. The germline gives CDR1 LNHDA, CDR2 SQIVND (reference sequence). CDR3 length: 15 amino acids. Losses at the gene ends were 3 bases for V and 7 bases for J; bases not matched to a gene: 7.

CDR3 amino acids: CASSREHTGELFF. The CDR3 DNA is TGTGCCAGCTCTAGGGAGCACACCGGGGAGCTGTTTTTT. The chain recombines TRBV2 with TRBJ2-2; maybe TRBD2 (5 bases). Trimming removed 8 bases from V and 3 bases from J, with 10 bases in between. The germline V gene encodes CDR1 SNHLY and CDR2 FYNNEI. The CDR3 is 13 residues long.

In its sample, this clonotype was seen many times. The gene calls are TRBV28 and TRBJ2-7; 8 bases match TRBD1. The J segment lost 1 base and the V segment lost 6 bases, leaving 5 bases of the junction unmatched. The CDR3 sequence is 14 residues long. CDR1 is MDHEN and CDR2 is SYDVKM in the germline V gene. CDR3: CASSPRTGSYEQYF. In DNA, the CDR3 is TGTGCCAGCAGCCCTCGGACAGGGTCCTACGAGCAGTACTTC.

This clonotype was observed a handful of times. The chain combines TRBV5-1 with TRBJ1-2; possible D gene TRBD1, 5 bases. V shed 2 bases and J shed 6 bases, with 17 bases lying between them. Germline V gene lookup returns CDR1 SGHRS and CDR2 YFSETQ. The CDR3 runs 15 residues. This CDR3 reads CASSFNTGTDNGYTF. CDR3 sequence (DNA): TGCGCCAGCAGCTTCAACACCGGGACGGACAATGGCTACACCTTC.

Regarding this clonotype: The CDR3 carries no conserved terminal phenylalanine or tryptophan, so it likely arises from a read error. V gene TRBV12-3 or TRBV12-4 combines with J gene TRBJ1-2; D may be TRBD1 (6 bases). Trimming stripped 6 bases from V and 4 bases from J, with 12 bases between. The CDR3 is 13 amino acids. The chain's CDR3 is CASSPGHSYGYTL. In nucleotides, the CDR3 is TGTGCCAGCAGCCCGGGACACAGCTATGGCTACACCCTC.

This clonotype occurred many times. This chain joins TRBV7-3 and TRBJ2-3; D gene uncertain. V was clipped by 5 bases and J by 9 bases, with 12 bases between them. CDR1 and CDR2 from the germline V gene are SGHTA and FQGTGA. CDR3 length: 12 residues. In DNA form, the CDR3 reads TGTGCCAGCAGCCTTGGTTTGGGGACGCAGTATTTT. Translating gives CASSLGLGTQYF. The variable domain in full, completed from reference TRBV7-3 and TRBJ2-3, reads GAGVSQTPSNKVTEKGKYVELRCDPISGHTALYWYRQSLGQGPEFLIYFQGTGAADDSGLPNDRFFAVRPEGSVSTLKIQRTERGDSAVYLCASSLGLGTQYFGPGTRLTVL.

The V and J genes are TRBV5-1 and TRBJ2-7; D perhaps matches TRBD2 (6 bases). CDR1 is SGHRS and CDR2 is YFSETQ in the germline V gene. The CDR3 loop spans 14 amino acids. V lost 6 bases to trimming and J lost 3 bases, with 16 bases between them. CDR3 amino acids: CASNADGGLYEQYF. The DNA for the CDR3 is TGCGCCAGCAACGCTGACGGGGGTCTCTACGAGCAGTACTTC.

This chain uses TRBV12-5 with TRBJ2-1; tentatively, D is TRBD1 (8 bases). CDR3 length equals 15 residues. The V and J ends lost 2 bases and 9 bases respectively, with 17 bases between them. Germline assignment: CDR1 LGHNT and CDR2 FRNRAP. DNA of the CDR3: TGTGCTAGTGGTTTGAGAACAGGGGGGGCGGGTGAGCAGTTCTTC. Protein sequence: CASGLRTGGAGEQFF.

This clonotype was seen ten or more times. This rearrangement joins TRBV5-5 to TRBJ2-6; 11 positions match TRBD2. V lost 8 bases and J lost 2; bases outside the gene matches: 6. CDR3 length equals 16 residues. CDR1 SGHKS and CDR2 YYEKEE come from the germline V gene (reference sequence). In DNA, the CDR3 is TGTGCCAGTTCTAGCGGGAGGCCCGCTGGGGCCAACGTCCTGACTTTC. Its protein product is CASSSGRPAGANVLTF.

This clonotype was observed many times. The genes are TRBV11-2 and TRBJ2-7, with TRBD2 matching over 9 bases. The CDR3 has 16 residues. The V gene's germline CDR1 is SGHAT and CDR2 FQNNGV. The trim removed 5 bases at V and 0 bases at J, leaving 8 bases unmatched. CDR3 nucleotides: TGTGCCAGCAGCGGAGGCCTAGCGGGGCTCTCCTACGAGCAGTACTTC. It yields the protein CASSGGLAGLSYEQYF.

The gene calls are TRBV29-1 and TRBJ2-5; D is unclear. This CDR3 comprises 13 residues. From germline, CDR1 is SQVTM and CDR2 ANQGSEA. V lost 7 bases to trimming and J lost 4 bases, with 16 bases between them. This CDR3 reads CSAESIGVETQYF. The DNA for the CDR3 is TGCAGCGCTGAGAGTATTGGGGTAGAGACCCAGTACTTC.

This chain links TRBV30 with TRBJ1-1; no clear D. V lost 2 bases, J lost 10 bases, and 11 bases lay in between. Germline loops: CDR1 GTSNPN, CDR2 SVGIG (reference sequence). CDR3 length equals 11 residues. The CDR3 spells CAWSSPQLAFF. DNA of the CDR3: TGTGCCTGGAGTTCACCCCAACTAGCTTTCTTT.

This clonotype occurred many times. This chain joins TRBV11-2 and TRBJ2-7, with 13 bases lining up with TRBD2. The V gene end was trimmed by 6 bases and the J gene end by 3 bases; junction bases not matched to a gene: 5. Per the germline V gene, CDR1 is SGHAT and CDR2 is FQNNGV. This CDR3 region has 15 residues. The CDR3 sequence is CASSRTSGGFYEQYF. The CDR3, as DNA: TGTGCCAGCAGTCGGACTAGCGGGGGATTCTACGAGCAGTACTTC.

This clonotype was picked up a small number of times. The chain couples TRBV5-1 to TRBJ2-6; perhaps D is TRBD1 or TRBD2 (6 bases each). CDR3 length: 16 amino acids. V was trimmed by 1 base and J by 2 bases, leaving 10 bases between them. Germline V gives CDR1 SGHRS, CDR2 YFSETQ. This CDR3 is CASSLWRGTGANVLTF. The CDR3 region has the DNA TGCGCCAGCAGCTTGTGGAGGGGGACTGGGGCCAACGTCCTGACTTTC.